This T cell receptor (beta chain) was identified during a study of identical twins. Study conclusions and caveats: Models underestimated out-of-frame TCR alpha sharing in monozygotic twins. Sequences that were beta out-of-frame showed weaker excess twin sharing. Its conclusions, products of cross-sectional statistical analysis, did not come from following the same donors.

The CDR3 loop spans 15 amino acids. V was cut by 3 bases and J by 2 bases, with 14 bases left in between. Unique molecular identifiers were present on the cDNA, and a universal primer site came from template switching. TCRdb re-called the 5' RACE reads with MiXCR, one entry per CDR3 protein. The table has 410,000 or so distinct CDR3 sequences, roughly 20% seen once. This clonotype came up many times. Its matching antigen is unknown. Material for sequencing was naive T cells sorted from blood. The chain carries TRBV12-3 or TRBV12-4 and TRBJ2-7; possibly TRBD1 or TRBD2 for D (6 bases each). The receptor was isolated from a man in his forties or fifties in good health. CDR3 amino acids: CASSLGGRTTYEQYF. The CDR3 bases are TGTGCCAGCAGTTTGGGGGGCAGGACCACCTACGAGCAGTACTTC.